This T cell receptor (beta chain) was recorded in a study of tissue T cells after allogeneic stem cell transplantation. This CDR3 has 13 residues. V was shortened by 2 bases and J by 4 bases, with 7 bases between the two germline ends. CDR1 is NNHNN, CDR2 SYGAGS, per germline (reference sequence). Profiling relied on immunoSEQ multiplex PCR, and the TCRdb table lists in-frame clones only, not all of them. The table records under 25,000 clones, approximately 77% of them present only once. As to this clone: The gene names here belong to mouse. Read sequence stops 1 residue before the CDR3 end, and the germline J gene provides the missing end.

Sequencing was done on a sample of spleen. The chain carries TRBV13-2 and TRBJ1-3; D remains unclear. The TCR was taken from a female BALB/c mouse in good health. The MHC haplotype of this mouse line is H2-d. CDR3 sequence reads: CASGDKSGNTLYF. CDR3 bases read: TGTGCCAGCGGTGACAAATCGGGAAATACGCTCTAT.